Shown below are 12 T cell receptor beta chains from a single sample sequenced in a study of T cells in Graves' hyperthyroidism and ophthalmopathy. RNA transcripts served as the template for amplifying TCR beta CDR3 regions. Initially, a first-round RT-PCR of the TCR CDR3 employed the HTBI primer set. TCRdb redid the calling of the multiplex PCR reads with MiXCR, one entry per CDR3 protein. This repertoire shows roughly 200,000 distinct CDR3 sequences, around 20% found once; its top ten account for just under 45%. The sequencing sample was made of blood. The receptors come from a man between 40 and 49 years old with Graves' hyperthyroidism.

V is TRBV29-1 and J is TRBJ2-2, with D tentatively TRBD2 (6 bases). V was shortened by 7 bases and J by 1 base, with 13 bases between the two germline ends. Germline lookup yields CDR1 SQVTM and CDR2 ANQGSEA. There are 14 residues in the CDR3. This chain's CDR3 is CSAQRGRNTGELFF. The CDR3 nucleotides read TGCAGCGCACAACGGGGGAGGAACACCGGGGAGCTGTTTTTT.

This clonotype has just one count. The chain recombines TRBV25-1 with TRBJ2-2; 7 nucleotides align to TRBD1. Per the germline V gene, CDR1 is MGHDK and CDR2 is SYGVNS. The V gene end was trimmed by 2 bases and the J gene end by 4 bases; junction bases not matched to a gene: 7. CDR3 length equals 16 residues. In nucleotides, the CDR3 is TGTGCCAGCAGTGAAGTCGGGGCAGGGGGCACCGGGGAGCTGTTTTTT. It encodes CASSEVGAGGTGELFF.

This clonotype was observed at least ten times. The chain joins TRBV6-1 to TRBJ2-3, with 9 bases identical to TRBD2. The junction had 9 bases not matched to a gene; V was cut back by 7 bases and J by 4 bases. The CDR3 is 15 residues long. Germline CDR1 reads MNHNS; CDR2 reads SASEGT. CDR3 bases: TGTGCCAGCATCACAGGGACTAGCTATGCAGATACGCAGTATTTT. Translation: CASITGTSYADTQYF.

In this sample, this clonotype turned up a few times. The chain has TRBV9 and TRBJ1-1; 7 bases agree with TRBD1. CDR3 size: 16 residues. Germline V lookup: CDR1 SGDLS, CDR2 YYNGEE. With V trimmed by 0 bases and J by 8 bases, 13 bases remained unmatched. The CDR3 sequence is CASSVGDATGSGEAFF. The CDR3 coding sequence is TGTGCCAGCAGCGTAGGCGACGCGACAGGGTCAGGGGAAGCTTTCTTT.

Notes on this clonotype: A read error may produce the germline difference seen at one junction end. This chain links TRBV5-1 with TRBJ2-6; TRBD1 matches 9 bases. The CDR3 totals 16 residues. Germline loops: CDR1 SGHRS, CDR2 YFSETQ. CDR3 sequence reads: CVSSLDRGSGANVLTF. DNA of the CDR3: TGCGTCAGCAGCTTGGACAGGGGCTCTGGTGCCAACGTCCTGACTTTC.

This clonotype was seen at least ten times. This chain joins TRBV7-8 and TRBJ1-2; D is perhaps TRBD1 (5 bases). CDR1 SGHVS and CDR2 FQNEAQ come from the germline V gene. V lost 5 bases, J lost 4 bases, and 17 bases lay in between. The length of the CDR3 is 15 residues. CDR3 in amino acids: CASSPTGLRSYGYTF. CDR3 nucleotides: TGTGCCAGCAGCCCAACAGGTCTTCGAAGCTATGGCTACACCTTC.

The table lists this clonotype with a few counts. The rearrangement links TRBV5-8 to TRBJ1-4; a weak D match, TRBD1 (6 bases). This CDR3 contains 15 residues. The ends were cut back, 7 bases at V and 8 bases at J, with 21 bases in the middle. CDR1 and CDR2 (germline): SGHTS, YDEGEE. CDR3 sequence (DNA): TGTGCCAGCGGAAACGACCTGCTAGGGGGGGAAAAACTGTTTTTT. Amino acids: CASGNDLLGGEKLFF. The entire variable domain, with the rest obtained from reference TRBV5-8 and TRBJ1-4, is as follows: EAGVTQSPTHLIKTRGQQATLRCSPISGHTSVYWYQQALGLGLQFLLWYDEGEERNRGNFPPRFSGRQFPNYSSELNVNALELEDSALYLCASGNDLLGGEKLFFGSGTQLSVL.

Remarks on this clonotype: This could be a read error, since a much larger clone is one nucleotide away. This chain connects TRBV12-3 or TRBV12-4 to TRBJ2-3, with D possibly being TRBD1 (7 bases). This CDR3 comprises 13 residues. For the CDR3, the DNA is TGTGCCAGCAGATCCCGGGGGACAGATACGCGGTATTTT. Its protein product is CASRSRGTDTRYF.

This clonotype was seen at least ten times. The chain recombines TRBV28 with TRBJ2-7, with a weak D call TRBD2 (5 bases). This CDR3 spans 13 amino acids. V lost 7 bases to trimming and J lost 1 base, with 11 bases between them. The germline CDR1 and CDR2 sequences are MDHEN and SYDVKM. CDR3 sequence: CASTREYSYEQYF. In DNA form, the CDR3 reads TGTGCCAGCACGAGGGAATATTCCTACGAGCAGTACTTC.

This clonotype was observed many times. V gene TRBV7-2 combines with J gene TRBJ1-5; no clear D gene. V lost 2 bases and J 0 bases, leaving 8 bases between the germline ends. The germline CDR1 and CDR2 sequences are SGHTA and FQGNSA. The CDR3 is 15 residues long. The CDR3 here is CASSLSQHSNQPQHF. The CDR3 nucleotides read TGTGCCAGCAGCTTATCCCAGCATAGCAATCAGCCCCAGCATTTT.

The chain employs TRBV9 and TRBJ1-4; TRBD1 matches at 10 bases. Germline-derived CDR1 and CDR2 are SGDLS and YYNGEE. This CDR3 spans 17 amino acids. Germline trimming cut 3 bases from V and 3 bases from J; bases unmatched to any gene: 8. CDR3 DNA sequence: TGTGCCAGCAGCGGGAAGGGACAGGGGTCATCTAATGAAAAACTGTTTTTT. Amino acid sequence: CASSGKGQGSSNEKLFF.

This clonotype was found once. The chain uses TRBV18 and TRBJ2-4; the match to TRBD2 covers 10 bases. Trimming at V came to 4 bases and at J to 8 bases, leaving 11 bases not matched to a gene. The length of the CDR3 is 16 residues. Germline CDR1 and CDR2: KGHSH and LQKENI. This chain's CDR3 is CASSRSSERGGDIQYF. DNA of the CDR3: TGTGCCAGCTCACGCTCCTCTGAGCGGGGGGGGGACATTCAGTACTTC.